What follows are 31 T cell receptor beta chains derived from one specimen sequenced in a study of immune cell composition in non-small cell lung cancer. Profiling relied on immunoSEQ multiplex PCR, and the TCRdb table lists in-frame clones only, not all of them. The data contain fewer than 1,000 clones, approximately 78% of them seen just once; the ten biggest clones take up about 20%. Normal lung was sampled as far from the tumour as possible, at least 3 cm. Sample: non-adjacent lung tissue. The receptors stem from a human donor with non-small cell lung cancer.

V is TRBV7-6 and J is TRBJ2-7, with 10 nucleotides matching TRBD1. V was clipped by 1 base and J by 5 bases; unmatched bases: 5. Germline CDR1 is SGHVS and CDR2 is FNYEAQ. This CDR3 region has 15 residues. CDR3 residues: CASSLGQGAMNEQYF. In nucleotides, the CDR3 is TGTGCCAGCAGCTTAGGACAGGGGGCGATGAACGAGCAGTACTTC.

This chain uses TRBV7-2 with TRBJ2-1; 8 nucleotides match TRBD2. Looked up from germline, CDR1 is SGHTA and CDR2 is FQGNSA. The CDR3 totals 17 residues. J lost 9 bases, V lost 3 bases, and 16 bases had no gene match. The DNA for the CDR3 is TGTGCCAGCAGCTTGAGGACTCACGGACTAGCTGAGCGTGAGCAGTTCTTC. Amino acid sequence: CASSLRTHGLAEREQFF.

This clone is judged large. This chain connects TRBV6-1 to TRBJ1-5; possibly TRBD1 for D (5 bases). Trimming stripped 8 bases from V and 7 bases from J, with 18 bases between. CDR1 MNHNS and CDR2 SASEGT come from the germline V gene. The CDR3 loop spans 14 amino acids. CDR3 sequence reads: CASAISQGNQPQHF. The CDR3 coding sequence is TGTGCCAGCGCAATAAGCCAGGGTAACCAGCCCCAGCATTTT.

This chain joins TRBV9 and TRBJ2-1, with a weak D call TRBD2 (5 bases). This CDR3 is 15 amino acids long. The germline V gene encodes CDR1 SGDLS and CDR2 YYNGEE. Deletions cut 1 base from V and 7 bases from J, with 15 bases between. The CDR3 nucleotides read TGTGCCAGCAGCGTAAGGGAGACTCCGGGAAATGAGCAGTTCTTC. The encoded protein is CASSVRETPGNEQFF.

The CDR3, as DNA: TGTGCCAGCAGTTTATCCCCAAACAGGGGGCTCCACGAGCAGTACTTC. Encoded protein: CASSLSPNRGLHEQYF. The chain is built from TRBV27 and TRBJ2-7, with TRBD1 identical over 9 bases. V was clipped by 0 bases and J by 5 bases; unmatched bases: 8. This CDR3 is 16 amino acids long. The V gene's germline CDR1 is MNHEY and CDR2 SMNVEV (reference sequence).

The rearrangement uses TRBV27 and TRBJ2-2; 15 bases align to TRBD2. Germline V gene sequence: CDR1 MNHEY, CDR2 SMNVEV (reference sequence). J lost 5 bases, V lost 5 bases, and 6 bases had no gene match. This CDR3 region has 17 residues. Written as DNA, the CDR3 is TGTGCCAGCAGTCCCCGAGGGACTAGCGGGGGGACCGGGGAGCTGTTTTTT. Amino acids: CASSPRGTSGGTGELFF.

This clone came up a few times. The chain uses TRBV6-1 and TRBJ2-4, with D uncertain. This CDR3 has 15 residues. Trimming took 7 bases from V and 3 from J, leaving 16 bases between them. Germline V gene data show CDR1 as MNHNS and CDR2 as SASEGT. The CDR3: CASTPIGEGKNIQYF. The CDR3, as DNA: TGTGCCAGCACCCCCATAGGAGAAGGCAAAAACATTCAGTACTTC.

J is TRBJ2-1 and V is TRBV5-4; D remains ambiguous. CDR3 length: 15 amino acids. V lost 4 bases and J lost 0, with 11 bases in between. Germline CDR1 and CDR2: SGHNT and YYREEE (reference sequence). The CDR3 region is CASSPSPSSYNEQFF. The CDR3 DNA sequence: TGTGCCAGCAGCCCCTCCCCCAGCTCCTACAATGAGCAGTTCTTC.

V and J are TRBV7-3 and TRBJ2-7; 8 nucleotides line up with TRBD2. J lost 4 bases, V lost 2 bases, and 7 bases had no gene match. Germline values: CDR1 SGHTA, CDR2 FQGTGA. The CDR3 consists of 15 residues. The CDR3 DNA reads as TGTGCCAGCAGCTTAGAAGCGGGACTAGGGTACGAGCAGTACTTC. This encodes CASSLEAGLGYEQYF.

The rearrangement joins TRBV5-8 to TRBJ2-7, with a weak D call TRBD1 (6 bases). Between the trimmed V and J ends, which lost 4 bases and 0 bases, there was a span of 11 bases. There are 14 residues in the CDR3. Per germline, CDR1 SGHTS and CDR2 YDEGEE. CDR3 protein: CASSRDTSSYEQYF. The DNA for the CDR3 is TGTGCCAGCAGCAGGGACACGAGCTCCTACGAGCAGTACTTC.

CDR3 in amino acids: CASTPPGSLSGNTIYF. CDR3 DNA sequence: TGTGCCAGTACCCCACCGGGGAGTCTCTCTGGAAACACCATATATTTT. The chain joins TRBV19 to TRBJ1-3; no clear D gene. The CDR3 extends over 16 amino acids. Trimming shortened V by 7 bases and J by 0 bases, and 16 bases separated the two germline ends. The germline gives CDR1 LNHDA, CDR2 SQIVND (reference sequence). The variable domain in full, with the rest retrieved from reference TRBV19 and TRBJ1-3, is DGGITQSPKYLFRKEGQNVTLSCEQNLNHDAMYWYRQDPGQGLRLIYYSQIVNDFQKGDIAEGYSVSREKKESFPLTVTSAQKNPTAFYLCASTPPGSLSGNTIYFGEGSWLTVV.

A few counts support this clone. The chain employs TRBV5-1 and TRBJ1-2; 7 nucleotides match TRBD1. The V segment lost 4 bases and the J segment 3 bases; nucleotides outside the gene matches: 12. Germline lookup yields CDR1 SGHRS and CDR2 YFSETQ. CDR3 size: 16 residues. The chain's CDR3 is CASSPDTGAFYYGYTF. The DNA of the CDR3 is TGCGCCAGCAGCCCGGACACAGGGGCCTTTTACTATGGCTACACCTTC. The entire variable domain, with the rest obtained from reference TRBV5-1 and TRBJ1-2, is as follows: KAGVTQTPRYLIKTRGQQVTLSCSPISGHRSVSWYQQTPGQGLQFLFEYFSETQRNKGNFPGRFSGRQFSNSRSEMNVSTLELGDSALYLCASSPDTGAFYYGYTFGSGTRLTVV.

The rearrangement links TRBV7-2 to TRBJ2-5; maybe TRBD2 (5 bases). The CDR3 extends over 14 amino acids. The V end was cut by 0 bases, the J end by 5 bases, with 10 bases between. The V gene's germline CDR1 is SGHTA and CDR2 FQGNSA. The CDR3 loop reads CASSLARGSETQYF. CDR3 in DNA: TGTGCCAGCAGCTTAGCGCGAGGGTCGGAGACCCAGTACTTC.

This clone has a single count. This chain uses TRBV6-1 with TRBJ2-5; D might be TRBD1 (6 bases). The DNA end is more similar to TRBJ2-7, so the J call may be wrong. Germline V gene sequence: CDR1 MNHNS, CDR2 SASEGT. CDR3 length equals 14 residues. The DNA for the CDR3 is TGTGCCAGCTCCCGGGACACCGAGTCCTACGAGCAGTACTTC. The encoded protein is CASSRDTESYEQYF.

A few counts support this clone. This chain connects TRBV5-8 to TRBJ1-5; TRBD1 is a possible D gene (5 bases). Germline-derived CDR1 and CDR2 are SGHTS and YDEGEE. This CDR3 is built from 15 residues. The V and J ends lost 4 bases and 2 bases respectively, with 13 bases between them. CDR3 sequence (DNA): TGTGCCAGCAGCCCCACCAGGGAGGGCAATCAGCCCCAGCATTTT. Protein sequence: CASSPTREGNQPQHF.

This rearrangement joins TRBV2 to TRBJ2-4; 7 nucleotides line up with TRBD2. Germline trimming cut 6 bases from V and 6 bases from J; bases unmatched to any gene: 11. The CDR3 runs 15 residues. Per the germline V gene, CDR1 is SNHLY and CDR2 is FYNNEI. CDR3 DNA: TGTGCCAGCAGCCCCTGGGAGGGGTTTGCAAACATTCAGTACTTC. Its protein product is CASSPWEGFANIQYF.

This rearrangement joins TRBV7-3 to TRBJ2-2; TRBD1 agrees at 10 bases. Germline lookup yields CDR1 SGHTA and CDR2 FQGTGA. V was pared by 10 bases and J by 4 bases, with 6 bases of the junction left unmatched. The CDR3 length is 14 residues. The CDR3 sequence is CATGQGGGTGELFF. The CDR3 DNA sequence: TGTGCCACAGGACAGGGGGGTGGCACCGGGGAGCTGTTTTTT.

This clone was seen a few times. V and J are TRBV23-1 and TRBJ2-1, with 7 bases matching TRBD2. TRBV23-1 is designated an ORF whose function remains uncertain. With 11 bases clipped from V and 12 bases from J, the junction kept 16 bases outside the gene matches. The CDR3 consists of 13 residues. CDR3 residues: CAAGRSEPRGQFF. The CDR3 coding sequence is TGCGCCGCCGGGAGGTCCGAACCTCGGGGGCAGTTCTTC.

Only a few counts were recorded for this clone. The chain couples TRBV27 to TRBJ1-1; D is possibly TRBD1 (6 bases). CDR3 length: 11 residues. The germline CDR1 and CDR2 sequences are MNHEY and SMNVEV (reference sequence). The V end lost 6 bases, the J end lost 8 bases, and 10 bases lay between the germline ends. In DNA, the CDR3 is TGTGCCAGCAGATTAGGACAGGAAGCTTTCTTT. This codes for CASRLGQEAFF.

This chain uses TRBV2 with TRBJ2-3; D perhaps matches TRBD1 (5 bases). The germline V gene has CDR1 SNHLY and CDR2 FYNNEI. The CDR3 covers 15 residues. V gave up 1 base and J gave up 5 bases, with 13 bases separating them. This CDR3 reads CASSEGGIRGDTQYF. The CDR3 DNA sequence: TGTGCCAGCAGTGAAGGGGGCATTAGAGGAGATACGCAGTATTTT.

The V and J genes are TRBV5-1 and TRBJ2-7; TRBD1 might be the D (6 bases). Germline V gene sequence: CDR1 SGHRS, CDR2 YFSETQ. The V and J ends lost 7 bases and 0 bases respectively, with 11 bases between them. The CDR3 spans 13 residues. The CDR3 here is CASHDRPSYEQYF. CDR3 bases: TGCGCCAGCCACGACAGGCCCTCCTACGAGCAGTACTTC.

This chain uses TRBV14 with TRBJ2-1; a weak D match, TRBD2 (5 bases). The CDR3 length is 14 residues. Looked up from germline, CDR1 is SGHDN and CDR2 is FVKESK. V shed 1 base and J shed 7 bases, with 11 bases lying between them. CDR3 coding DNA: TGTGCCAGCAGCCAAGTAACCCCGGGGAATGAGCAGTTCTTC. This codes for CASSQVTPGNEQFF.

Remarks on this clone: With only one base between it and a far larger clone, this is likely a read error. J is TRBJ2-7 and V is TRBV5-8; D not resolved. The CDR3 length is 13 residues. The V gene lost 4 bases and the J gene lost 9 bases, with 17 bases spanning the gap. The germline CDR1 and CDR2 sequences are SGHTS and YDEGEE. For the CDR3, the DNA is TGTGCCAGCAGCCAAGAATTCCGAGGAAGGCAGTACTTC. Its translation: CASSQEFRGRQYF.

The J gene is TRBJ1-5, the V gene TRBV2; TRBD1 matches at 9 bases. Germline-derived CDR1 and CDR2 are SNHLY and FYNNEI. The CDR3 has 13 residues. Germline trimming cut 7 bases from V and 5 bases from J; bases unmatched to any gene: 3. The CDR3 DNA reads TGTGCCAGCACCAGGGACAGGGATCAGCCCCAGCATTTT. Translation gives CASTRDRDQPQHF.

This rearrangement joins TRBV27 to TRBJ2-3; 7 bases are a match to TRBD1. The J segment lost 2 bases and the V segment lost 6 bases, leaving 11 bases of the junction unmatched. The CDR3 length is 16 residues. Germline loops: CDR1 MNHEY, CDR2 SMNVEV (reference sequence). Here the CDR3 DNA reads TGTGCCAGCAGCAAACCAGGGGGACAAACCACAGATACGCAGTATTTT. Translation gives CASSKPGGQTTDTQYF.

The chain is built from TRBV11-2 and TRBJ1-6, with TRBD1 as a possible D gene (6 bases). This CDR3 has 14 residues. V was shortened by 1 base and J by 7 bases, with 8 bases between the two germline ends. The V gene's germline CDR1 is SGHAT and CDR2 FQNNGV. The DNA for the CDR3 is TGTGCCAGCAGCTTAGGGGACAAGAATTCACCCCTCCACTTT. It is translated as CASSLGDKNSPLHF.

This clone showed up just a few times. In DNA form, the CDR3 reads TGTGCCAGCAGCCCAAGGGGACAGTTTGAAGCTTTCTTT. Residues: CASSPRGQFEAFF. V usage is TRBV11-3 and J usage is TRBJ1-1, with TRBD1 identical over 7 bases. This CDR3 spans 13 amino acids. V gave up 5 bases and J gave up 7 bases; unmatched junction bases: 7. The germline V gene has CDR1 SGHNT and CDR2 YENEEA.

This clone has only a few counts. This rearrangement joins TRBV19 to TRBJ2-1, with D possibly matching TRBD1 (6 bases). The CDR3 has 16 residues. V lost 7 bases to trimming and J lost 1 base, with 17 bases between them. The germline V gene encodes CDR1 LNHDA and CDR2 SQIVND (reference sequence). CDR3 loop: CASKTGRGLSYNEQFF. As DNA, the CDR3 is TGTGCCAGTAAGACAGGAAGGGGCCTATCCTACAATGAGCAGTTCTTC. Looking up the rest from reference TRBV19 and TRBJ2-1 gives the full variable domain: DGGITQSPKYLFRKEGQNVTLSCEQNLNHDAMYWYRQDPGQGLRLIYYSQIVNDFQKGDIAEGYSVSREKKESFPLTVTSAQKNPTAFYLCASKTGRGLSYNEQFFGPGTRLTVL.

The chain is built from TRBV30 and TRBJ2-1; the match to TRBD1 covers 7 bases. J gave up 4 bases and V 7 bases, and 7 bases lay outside the gene matches. CDR1 GTSNPN and CDR2 SVGIG come from the germline V gene (reference sequence). This CDR3 has 13 residues. CDR3 loop: CASASTGYNEQFF. Here the CDR3 DNA reads TGTGCCTCGGCCTCGACAGGGTACAATGAGCAGTTCTTC.

This clone was detected once. The CDR3 bases are TGTGCCAGTAGTATAGAGGGCCGTGGGTCCTACACCTTC. Its protein is CASSIEGRGSYTF. The chain is built from TRBV19 and TRBJ1-2; D is unclear. V was shortened by 0 bases and J by 10 bases, with 12 bases between the two germline ends. This CDR3 contains 13 residues. In germline, CDR1 is LNHDA, CDR2 SQIVND (reference sequence).

This clone is hyperexpanded. The gene calls are TRBV4-3 and TRBJ2-7; D is unresolved. Per germline, CDR1 LGHNA and CDR2 YSLEER. This CDR3 has 13 amino acids. The V gene lost 0 bases and the J gene lost 9 bases, with 12 bases spanning the gap. This CDR3 is CASSQEFRGRQYF. CDR3 nucleotides: TGCGCCAGCAGCCAAGAATTCCGAGGAAGGCAGTACTTC.